A single sample gave rise to the 27 T cell receptor beta chains below, sequenced in a study of blood T cell repertoires in COVID-19. Assay used: immunoSEQ multiplex PCR; TCRdb lists only in-frame clones, some missing. This sample has about 76,000 clones, with 60% to 80% found just once. Sequencing was done on a sample of peripheral blood. Receptor source: a human donor in a cohort sampled during active COVID-19.

By frequency in the sample, this clone is medium-sized (0.01 to 0.1%). This chain uses TRBV7-8 with TRBJ2-3; possibly TRBD1 for D (5 bases). The CDR3 runs 14 residues. V dropped 1 base and J dropped 4 bases, with 9 bases sitting between them. The V gene's germline CDR1 is SGHVS and CDR2 FQNEAQ. Written as DNA, the CDR3 is TGTGCCAGCAGCTTAGGGGGCAGTGCAGATACGCAGTATTTT. Protein: CASSLGGSADTQYF.

This rearrangement joins TRBV9 to TRBJ2-6, with TRBD1 identical over 12 bases. The CDR3 is 19 amino acids. Germline V lookup: CDR1 SGDLS, CDR2 YYNGEE. J lost 1 base, V lost 4 bases, and 9 bases had no gene match. The CDR3 region is CASSPSWGQGASGANVLTF. DNA of the CDR3: TGTGCCAGCAGCCCCAGTTGGGGACAGGGGGCATCTGGGGCCAACGTCCTGACTTTC.

The chain is built from TRBV3-1 (or the pseudogene TRBV3-2) and TRBJ2-1, with D possibly being TRBD2 (5 bases). The CDR3 spans 20 residues. Germline V CDR1 and CDR2: LGHDT, YNNKEL (reference sequence). Trimming removed 1 base from V and 1 base from J, with 23 bases in between. In DNA, the CDR3 is TGTGCCAGCAGCCAAGGTCCCCTGGTGAGGGTCCCTTCTTCCTACAATGAGCAGTTCTTC. It specifies CASSQGPLVRVPSSYNEQFF.

J is TRBJ2-1 and V is TRBV2, with D possibly matching TRBD1 (6 bases). Trimming took off 6 bases at V and 0 bases at J, with 12 bases between the two ends. Germline V lookup: CDR1 SNHLY, CDR2 FYNNEI. The CDR3 spans 15 residues. The CDR3 loop reads CASSLQGISYNEQFF. The CDR3 nucleotides are TGTGCCAGCAGCTTACAGGGAATCTCCTACAATGAGCAGTTCTTC.

The J gene is TRBJ2-4, the V gene TRBV3-1 (or the pseudogene TRBV3-2), with TRBD2 identical over 7 bases. Germline CDR1 LGHDT, CDR2 YNNKEL (reference sequence). The J segment lost 3 bases and the V segment lost 6 bases, leaving 8 bases of the junction unmatched. The CDR3 length is 15 residues. The CDR3 DNA reads TGTGCCAGCAGTCAAAGCGGGGAGGGCAAAAACATTCAGTACTTC. Translating gives CASSQSGEGKNIQYF.

The chain is built from TRBV5-6 and TRBJ2-5; D might be TRBD1 (6 bases). V was trimmed by 0 bases and J by 3 bases, leaving 12 bases between them. Germline assignment: CDR1 SGHDT and CDR2 YYEEEE. The CDR3 has 15 amino acids. This CDR3 is CASSLAEGDKETQYF. DNA for the CDR3: TGTGCCAGCAGCTTGGCCGAAGGGGACAAAGAGACCCAGTACTTC.

The chain recombines TRBV5-4 with TRBJ1-6, with 8 bases fitting TRBD1. The CDR3 totals 15 residues. In germline, CDR1 is SGHNT, CDR2 YYREEE (reference sequence). V gave up 1 base and J gave up 8 bases; unmatched junction bases: 5. CDR3: CASSLSPTGDSPLHF. The CDR3 DNA is TGTGCCAGCAGCTTGTCCCCGACAGGGGATTCACCCCTCCACTTT.

This rearrangement joins TRBV19 to TRBJ2-1, with a weak D call TRBD1 (5 bases). Germline-derived CDR1 and CDR2 are LNHDA and SQIVND (reference sequence). The CDR3 runs to 11 residues. V lost 5 bases and J lost 9, with 8 bases in between. Here the CDR3 reads CASSQGAEQFF. Written as DNA, the CDR3 is TGTGCCAGTAGTCAGGGCGCTGAGCAGTTCTTC.

This chain connects TRBV11-2 to TRBJ2-1; TRBD1 might be the D (6 bases). Germline V lookup: CDR1 SGHAT, CDR2 FQNNGV. The CDR3 runs to 15 residues. Trimming cost V 0 bases and J 5 bases, with 11 bases left between them. The CDR3 spells CASSLDGRTDNEQFF. CDR3 coding DNA: TGTGCCAGCAGCTTAGACGGTCGGACAGACAATGAGCAGTTCTTC. The full variable domain, its missing parts supplied by reference TRBV11-2 and TRBJ2-1, is EAGVAQSPRYKIIEKRQSVAFWCNPISGHATLYWYQQILGQGPKLLIQFQNNGVVDDSQLPKDRFSAERLKGVDSTLKIQPAKLEDSAVYLCASSLDGRTDNEQFFGPGTRLTVL.

This chain uses TRBV7-3 with TRBJ2-5; 8 bases line up with TRBD2. V lost 2 bases, J lost 3 bases, and 14 bases stayed unmatched. Germline V gives CDR1 SGHTA, CDR2 FQGTGA. This CDR3 has 18 amino acids. In DNA, the CDR3 is TGTGCCAGCAGCTTAGCAGGGACGACTAGCGACAAAGAAGAGACCCAGTACTTC. Translating gives CASSLAGTTSDKEETQYF.

CDR3 amino acids: CASGRAGGQTQYF. CDR3 bases: TGTGCCAGCGGCAGAGCGGGGGGGCAGACCCAGTACTTC. The rearrangement links TRBV6-5 to TRBJ2-5, with 10 bases aligning to TRBD2. The CDR3 contains 13 residues. CDR1 and CDR2 (germline): MNHEY, SVGAGI. V was clipped by 8 bases and J by 6 bases; unmatched bases: 6.

V and J are TRBV5-4 and TRBJ2-5; 9 positions match TRBD2. With 7 bases clipped from V and 2 bases from J, the junction kept 9 bases outside the gene matches. CDR3 length: 15 residues. Germline CDR1 reads SGHNT; CDR2 reads YYREEE (reference sequence). In DNA, the CDR3 is TGTGCCAGCCGGAGGGGGAGCGGGGGGCAAGAGACCCAGTACTTC. Protein sequence: CASRRGSGGQETQYF.

The chain uses TRBV5-4 and TRBJ2-7, with a possible D match to TRBD1 (5 bases). The CDR3 runs 14 residues. Trimming removed 4 bases from V and 2 bases from J, with 13 bases in between. Looked up from germline, CDR1 is SGHNT and CDR2 is YYREEE (reference sequence). CDR3: CASSQWGLTYEQYF. CDR3 in DNA: TGTGCCAGCAGCCAATGGGGCTTGACCTACGAGCAGTACTTC.

The sample holds a few counts of this clone. This rearrangement joins TRBV5-1 to TRBJ2-2, with TRBD2 matching 7 bases. Unmatched junction bases numbered 13, after V lost 1 base and J lost 4 bases. CDR1 and CDR2 from the germline V gene are SGHRS and YFSETQ. This CDR3 contains 18 residues. The CDR3 reads CASSLKTLAGVGTGELFF. CDR3 sequence (DNA): TGCGCCAGCAGCTTGAAGACTTTGGCGGGAGTCGGCACCGGGGAGCTGTTTTTT. The variable domain in full, with the rest retrieved from reference TRBV5-1 and TRBJ2-2, is KAGVTQTPRYLIKTRGQQVTLSCSPISGHRSVSWYQQTPGQGLQFLFEYFSETQRNKGNFPGRFSGRQFSNSRSEMNVSTLELGDSALYLCASSLKTLAGVGTGELFFGEGSRLTVL.

This chain uses TRBV5-1 with TRBJ2-5; D might be TRBD1 (5 bases). Germline CDR1 reads SGHRS; CDR2 reads YFSETQ. Trimming pared 0 bases from V and 3 bases from J, leaving 9 bases between. This CDR3 is built from 14 residues. The CDR3 DNA sequence: TGCGCCAGCAGCTTGGGGGGCCCGGAAGAGACCCAGTACTTC. Translation: CASSLGGPEETQYF.

The chain combines TRBV7-2 with TRBJ1-1; D gene uncertain. Germline V gene data show CDR1 as SGHTA and CDR2 as FQGNSA. The ends were cut back, 3 bases at V and 10 bases at J, with 12 bases in the middle. This CDR3 contains 12 residues. Here the CDR3 DNA reads TGTGCCAGCAGCTTCGACCGAGGTCTAGCTTTCTTT. It specifies CASSFDRGLAFF.

V is TRBV4-3 and J is TRBJ2-1; TRBD2 might be the D (5 bases). The CDR3 is 18 amino acids. In germline, CDR1 is LGHNA, CDR2 YSLEER. Deletions cut 3 bases from V and 0 bases from J, with 18 bases between. The CDR3: CASSQAFNSADSYNEQFF. In DNA, the CDR3 is TGCGCCAGCAGCCAGGCCTTTAATAGCGCGGACTCCTACAATGAGCAGTTCTTC.

The chain recombines TRBV2 with TRBJ2-7, with 7 bases aligning to TRBD2. CDR1 and CDR2 (germline): SNHLY, FYNNEI. J was trimmed by 0 bases and V by 7 bases; bases with no gene match: 6. CDR3 length: 14 residues. CDR3 in amino acids: CASNWGGFSYEQYV. The CDR3 DNA reads as TGTGCCAGCAACTGGGGGGGGTTCTCCTACGAGCAGTACGTC.

As for this clone: The same CDR3 also results from other DNA sequences found in this sample. The chain couples TRBV7-2 to TRBJ2-5; 14 bases map to TRBD2. The J segment lost 5 bases and the V segment lost 1 base, leaving 3 bases of the junction unmatched. Germline lookup yields CDR1 SGHTA and CDR2 FQGNSA. The CDR3 extends over 16 amino acids. CDR3 sequence: CASSLGLAGGQETQYF. CDR3 nucleotides: TGTGCCAGCAGCTTAGGACTAGCGGGGGGGCAGGAGACCCAGTACTTC. The full variable domain, with the rest looked up from reference TRBV7-2 and TRBJ2-5, is GAGVSQSPSNKVTEKGKDVELRCDPISGHTALYWYRQSLGQGLEFLIYFQGNSAPDKSGLPSDRFSAERTGGSVSTLTIQRTQQEDSAVYLCASSLGLAGGQETQYFGPGTRLLVL.

V is TRBV7-2 and J is TRBJ1-2; D unclear. Germline values: CDR1 SGHTA, CDR2 FQGNSA. The CDR3 consists of 15 residues. Between the trimmed V and J ends, which lost 4 bases and 2 bases, there was a span of 14 bases. The CDR3 spells CASSSPGYRNYGYTF. CDR3 nucleotide sequence: TGTGCCAGCAGCTCCCCCGGGTATAGGAACTATGGCTACACCTTC.

The chain employs TRBV13 and TRBJ2-3; D not resolved. Germline CDR1 reads PRHDT; CDR2 reads FYEKMQ (reference sequence). With 4 bases removed from V and 3 bases from J, the gap between germline ends came to 8 bases. CDR3 length: 13 residues. The CDR3 DNA is TGTGCCAGCAGCTCCCTAACGACAGATACGCAGTATTTT. Its protein is CASSSLTTDTQYF. The whole variable domain, remainder taken from reference TRBV13 and TRBJ2-3, is AAGVIQSPRHLIKEKRETATLKCYPIPRHDTVYWYQQGPGQDPQFLISFYEKMQSDKGSIPDRFSAQQFSDYHSELNMSSLELGDSALYFCASSSLTTDTQYFGPGTRLTVL.

The J gene is TRBJ1-2, the V gene TRBV5-1; D gene uncertain. CDR3 length equals 14 residues. From germline, CDR1 is SGHRS and CDR2 YFSETQ. V lost 6 bases, J lost 3 bases, and 15 bases lay in between. This CDR3 is CASTSDAADYGYTF. The CDR3 DNA is TGCGCCAGCACCAGCGACGCGGCGGACTATGGCTACACCTTC.

This chain's CDR3 is CATKPSRSSGANVLTF. CDR3 DNA: TGTGCCACCAAACCTAGCCGGAGCTCTGGGGCCAACGTCCTGACTTTC. This chain joins TRBV19 and TRBJ2-6; D possibly corresponds to TRBD2 (5 bases). The CDR3 is made up of 16 amino acids. Per germline, CDR1 LNHDA and CDR2 SQIVND (reference sequence). With 10 bases removed from V and 0 bases from J, the gap between germline ends came to 16 bases.

This clone was observed a single time. This sequence joins TRBV11-3 and TRBJ2-5; no definite D call. The CDR3 runs to 13 residues. With 2 bases removed from V and 5 bases from J, the gap between germline ends came to 9 bases. CDR1 SGHNT and CDR2 YENEEA come from the germline V gene. The DNA for the CDR3 is TGTGCCAGCAGCTTAAGAGGATACGAGACCCAGTACTTC. Protein sequence: CASSLRGYETQYF.

The gene calls are TRBV7-9 and TRBJ2-1; 7 bases map to TRBD1. Germline CDR1 reads SEHNR; CDR2 reads FQNEAQ (reference sequence). After removal of 5 bases from V and 3 bases from J, the junction contained 13 bases not matched to a gene. There are 17 residues in the CDR3. The CDR3 bases are TGTGCCAGCAGCGGAGGTTCCACCGGGACAGACTACAATGAGCAGTTCTTC. This sequence encodes CASSGGSTGTDYNEQFF.

The V gene is TRBV19, the J gene TRBJ2-7, with D perhaps TRBD2 (5 bases). Germline V gene lookup returns CDR1 LNHDA and CDR2 SQIVND (reference sequence). Trimming removed 5 bases from V and 0 bases from J, with 14 bases in between. CDR3 length equals 15 residues. CDR3 in amino acids: CASSRPGSGSYEQYF. CDR3 nucleotides: TGTGCCAGTAGTCGTCCGGGATCGGGCTCCTACGAGCAGTACTTC. Together with reference TRBV19 and TRBJ2-7, the CDR3 gives the full variable domain: DGGITQSPKYLFRKEGQNVTLSCEQNLNHDAMYWYRQDPGQGLRLIYYSQIVNDFQKGDIAEGYSVSREKKESFPLTVTSAQKNPTAFYLCASSRPGSGSYEQYFGPGTRLTVT.

This chain uses TRBV28 with TRBJ2-7, with a weak D call TRBD2 (6 bases). Between the trimmed V and J ends, which lost 3 bases and 0 bases, there was a span of 24 bases. The CDR3 covers 19 residues. Germline lookup yields CDR1 MDHEN and CDR2 SYDVKM. The CDR3 loop is CASSFPPRTGGARSYEQYF. The CDR3 DNA reads as TGTGCCAGCAGTTTCCCCCCACGTACTGGCGGGGCCCGCTCCTACGAGCAGTACTTC. Based on the CDR3 plus reference TRBV28 and TRBJ2-7, the full variable domain is DVKVTQSSRYLVKRTGEKVFLECVQDMDHENMFWYRQDPGLGLRLIYFSYDVKMKEKGDIPEGYSVSREKKERFSLILESASTNQTSMYLCASSFPPRTGGARSYEQYFGPGTRLTVT.